The sequence of this T cell receptor (beta chain) was determined in a study of T-cell memory formation after mild COVID-19. Study context: TCR clustering was largely donor specific.

Each CDR3 protein gets one entry after TCRdb re-called the 5' RACE reads with MiXCR. The table has 200,000 to 250,000 distinct CDR3 sequences, about 16% seen once. As to this clonotype: Its antigen is not identified.

Overall study results and limits: In pre-infection memory, a portion of responding clones appeared, which suggested that cross-reactive memory joined. CD8+ contracting clones occupied EMRA, while CD4+ ones occupied mainly CM and EM.

Trimming shortened V by 7 bases and J by 7 bases, and 16 bases separated the two germline ends. Germline values: CDR1 MNHEY, CDR2 SVGEGT. The CDR3 spans 14 residues. The sequence came from a man between 18 and 29 years old who had mild COVID-19 (a few samples of this study predate the infection). Cell type and time point are not known. The chain is built from TRBV6-2 or TRBV6-3 and TRBJ2-2; tentatively, D is TRBD1 (6 bases). The source material was PBMCs or a T cell subset sorted from them (not recorded which). CDR3 sequence (DNA): TGTGCCAGCACTGTCCAGGGGTCCGGCGGGGAGCTGTTTTTT. Protein product: CASTVQGSGGELFF.